This TCR beta chain was recorded in a study of blood T cells in healthy people across ages. Study outcomes and limitations: Diversity of TCR beta correlated strongly with naive T cell percentage.

V was pared by 5 bases and J by 1 base, with 8 bases between. Germline CDR1 MNHEY, CDR2 SVGEGT. The CDR3 is 13 amino acids. Details on this clonotype: As yet, its antigen is unknown.

The use of a sample-barcoded 5' primer and a J-beta primer mix characterized a second PCR of about 7 to 12 cycles. A single record per CDR3 protein comes from TCRdb applying MiXCR to the 5' RACE reads. This sample has roughly 1.5 million distinct CDR3 sequences, with approximately 43% found just once. The TCR sequence derives from a woman between 18 and 29 years old in good health. The sequencing input was blood. The V gene is TRBV6-2 or TRBV6-3, the J gene TRBJ2-5; D remains ambiguous. CDR3 sequence: CASSPPIQETQYF. The CDR3 DNA reads TGTGCCAGCAGTCCACCTATCCAAGAGACCCAGTACTTC.